These T cell receptor beta chains were read from a single sample in a study of Ad26.COV2.S vaccination and SARS-CoV-2 variants. Assay: immunoSEQ multiplex PCR; the TCRdb copy retains only in-frame clones and omits some. Counted here are approximately 300,000 clones, around 84% occurring once; the ten biggest clones make up around 2%. The sample was peripheral blood, taken in a trial of Ad26.COV2.S vaccine versus placebo. All receptors come from a person between 18 and 59 years old who received the Ad26.COV2.S COVID-19 vaccine or a placebo. The CDR3 runs from the conserved cysteine through the conserved F or W. Each record gives: CDR3 DNA, CDR3 protein, V gene, J gene, clone size, D gene. D genes are given only for firm matches. Only some rows state a clone size, as once, few, many or a class for expanded clones.

DNA: TGTGCCAGCAGTTACGTCCGGGGGGCATACCATGAGACCCAGTACTTC
CDR3: CASSYVRGAYHETQYF
V: TRBV6-2/TRBV6-3
J: TRBJ2-5
size: once
D: NA

DNA: TGTGCCAGCACTGGCCGACAGGGAAGCAATGAGCAGTTCTTC
CDR3: CASTGRQGSNEQFF
V: TRBV6-5
J: TRBJ2-1
size: NA
D: TRBD1

DNA: TGTGCCAGCAGCTCCGGGGGGACTGAAGCTTTCTTT
CDR3: CASSSGGTEAFF
V: TRBV7-2
J: TRBJ1-1
size: NA
D: NA

DNA: TGTGCCAGCAGTGTGGCAGGGGTAGATGAAAAACTGTTTTTT
CDR3: CASSVAGVDEKLFF
V: TRBV2
J: TRBJ1-4
size: few
D: NA

DNA: TGTGCCAGCAGCTTAGCGGTAGCGGGGGGGCTAGACGAGCAGTACTTC
CDR3: CASSLAVAGGLDEQYF
V: TRBV7-2
J: TRBJ2-7
size: NA
D: TRBD2

DNA: TGTGCCAGCAGTTGGATAGCGGGGATTCTGAATGAGCAGTTCTTC
CDR3: CASSWIAGILNEQFF
V: TRBV6-2/TRBV6-3
J: TRBJ2-1
size: NA
D: TRBD2

DNA: TGTGCCAGCTCACCAAAGGAGGGTAATTCACCCCTCCACTTT
CDR3: CASSPKEGNSPLHF
V: TRBV18
J: TRBJ1-6
size: NA
D: NA

DNA: TGTGCCAGCTCACCCCCAGGCAGAGTGAACACTGAAGCTTTCTTT
CDR3: CASSPPGRVNTEAFF
V: TRBV18
J: TRBJ1-1
size: NA
D: NA

DNA: TGTGCTAGTGGCCGGGTAGGGGCAGAGACCCAGTACTTC
CDR3: CASGRVGAETQYF
V: TRBV12-5
J: TRBJ2-5
size: NA
D: NA

DNA: TGTGCCAGCAGCGCGGACAGGGGGCTTTACGAGCAGTACTTC
CDR3: CASSADRGLYEQYF
V: TRBV5-6
J: TRBJ2-7
size: NA
D: TRBD1

DNA: TGCGCCAGCAGTCGAGGCACCGGGGAGCTGTTTTTT
CDR3: CASSRGTGELFF
V: TRBV5-1
J: TRBJ2-2
size: NA
D: NA

DNA: TGTGCCAGCAGCCTGACAGGCACTAACTATGGCTACACCTTC
CDR3: CASSLTGTNYGYTF
V: TRBV3-1/TRBV3-2
J: TRBJ1-2
size: few
D: NA

DNA: TGTGCCAGCAGTTACCCGGACAGGGGCGGCGGCTACACCTTC
CDR3: CASSYPDRGGGYTF
V: TRBV6-2/TRBV6-3
J: TRBJ1-2
size: NA
D: TRBD1

DNA: TGTGCCAGCTCACCACCGGGGGCCCCTAATGAAAAACTGTTTTTT
CDR3: CASSPPGAPNEKLFF
V: TRBV18
J: TRBJ1-4
size: NA
D: NA

DNA: TGTGCCAGCAGCCAAGTTGGGACTAGCGGGGGGGCGAGGGGCAATGAGCAGTTCTTC
CDR3: CASSQVGTSGGARGNEQFF
V: TRBV4-2
J: TRBJ2-1
size: once
D: TRBD2

DNA: TGTGCCAGCCGTCCCCCGGGACAGATTACCTACGAGCAGTACTTC
CDR3: CASRPPGQITYEQYF
V: TRBV27
J: TRBJ2-7
size: once
D: TRBD1

DNA: TGTGCCAGCAGTTTGACATCTACGGGAAACACCATATATTTT
CDR3: CASSLTSTGNTIYF
V: TRBV6-6
J: TRBJ1-3
size: once
D: NA

DNA: TGTGCCAGCAGCATACAGGGGGCTAGCTATGGCTACACCTTC
CDR3: CASSIQGASYGYTF
V: TRBV7-9
J: TRBJ1-2
size: NA
D: TRBD1

DNA: TGTGCCAGCAGCTTCGACAGGGTGGACACTGAAGCTTTCTTT
CDR3: CASSFDRVDTEAFF
V: TRBV5-8
J: TRBJ1-1
size: NA
D: TRBD1

DNA: TGTGCCTGGAGTCGGTCCCCTCTAGCGGGGGGACTGGGTGGAGGTGTGCAGTACTTC
CDR3: CAWSRSPLAGGLGGGVQYF
V: TRBV30
J: TRBJ2-7
size: NA
D: TRBD2

DNA: TGTGCCAGCAGCCAAGTCAGGCTTACCGACAATGAGCAGTTCTTC
CDR3: CASSQVRLTDNEQFF
V: TRBV3-1/TRBV3-2
J: TRBJ2-1
size: NA
D: NA

DNA: TGCGCCAGCAGCTTGCGACTAGCGGGGTCGAGGGAGACCCAGTACTTC
CDR3: CASSLRLAGSRETQYF
V: TRBV5-1
J: TRBJ2-5
size: many
D: TRBD2

DNA: TGTGCCATCAGCCGGGACAATAACTATGGCTACACCTTC
CDR3: CAISRDNNYGYTF
V: TRBV10-3
J: TRBJ1-2
size: NA
D: NA

DNA: TGTGCCAGCAGCACGGGGCAGGGGGCGGGCTACGAGCAGTACTTC
CDR3: CASSTGQGAGYEQYF
V: TRBV9
J: TRBJ2-7
size: once
D: TRBD1

DNA: TGTGCCAGCAGCTGGGGGGGGTCAGCCTACGAGCAGTACTTC
CDR3: CASSWGGSAYEQYF
V: TRBV6-5
J: TRBJ2-7
size: NA
D: TRBD2

DNA: TGCGCCAGCAGTGAGTCCAGGGGGCTGAGGTCTGGAAACACCATATATTTT
CDR3: CASSESRGLRSGNTIYF
V: TRBV10-2
J: TRBJ1-3
size: NA
D: TRBD1

DNA: TGTGCTAGTGGTTTTGGAGGGGCCGAGACAGATACGCAGTATTTT
CDR3: CASGFGGAETDTQYF
V: TRBV12-5
J: TRBJ2-3
size: NA
D: NA

DNA: TGTGCCAGCAGCTTAGAGAGTGTGACAGGGGGCAGAGATACGCAGTATTTT
CDR3: CASSLESVTGGRDTQYF
V: TRBV7-9
J: TRBJ2-3
size: NA
D: TRBD1

DNA: TGTGCCAGCAGCTTCCCCCCGCAGTATTTT
CDR3: CASSFPPQYF
V: TRBV9
J: TRBJ2-3
size: NA
D: NA

DNA: TGTGCCAGCAAACTAGCGGGAGACGTAATCGGGGAGCTGTTTTTT
CDR3: CASKLAGDVIGELFF
V: TRBV6-6
J: TRBJ2-2
size: NA
D: TRBD2

DNA: TGTGCCAGCAGCTTGGCCGTAGGTAGCGGGGGGCCCACAGATACGCAGTATTTT
CDR3: CASSLAVGSGGPTDTQYF
V: TRBV5-6
J: TRBJ2-3
size: NA
D: TRBD2

DNA: TGTGCCATCAGTGAGTCCGGGGGCGCGGACACTGAAGCTTTCTTT
CDR3: CAISESGGADTEAFF
V: TRBV10-3
J: TRBJ1-1
size: few
D: NA

DNA: TGTGCCAGCAGCCAAGATACAGTGTCCCATGGCTACACCTTC
CDR3: CASSQDTVSHGYTF
V: TRBV3-1/TRBV3-2
J: TRBJ1-2
size: NA
D: NA

DNA: TGTGCCAGCAGCGTAGGAAGGGCTATCACAGATACGCAGTATTTT
CDR3: CASSVGRAITDTQYF
V: TRBV9
J: TRBJ2-3
size: NA
D: NA

DNA: TGTGCCAGTAGCCCAAGACAGGGGGCCGGCTATGGCTACACCTTC
CDR3: CASSPRQGAGYGYTF
V: TRBV19
J: TRBJ1-2
size: NA
D: TRBD1

DNA: TGTGCCAGCAGCTTAGATAGGGGGCAGAACTATGGCTACACCTTC
CDR3: CASSLDRGQNYGYTF
V: TRBV7-9
J: TRBJ1-2
size: once
D: TRBD1

DNA: TGCGCCAGCAGCAGGTCCCCCTCTGAAACCGAAGCTTTCTTT
CDR3: CASSRSPSETEAFF
V: TRBV10-1
J: TRBJ1-1
size: NA
D: NA